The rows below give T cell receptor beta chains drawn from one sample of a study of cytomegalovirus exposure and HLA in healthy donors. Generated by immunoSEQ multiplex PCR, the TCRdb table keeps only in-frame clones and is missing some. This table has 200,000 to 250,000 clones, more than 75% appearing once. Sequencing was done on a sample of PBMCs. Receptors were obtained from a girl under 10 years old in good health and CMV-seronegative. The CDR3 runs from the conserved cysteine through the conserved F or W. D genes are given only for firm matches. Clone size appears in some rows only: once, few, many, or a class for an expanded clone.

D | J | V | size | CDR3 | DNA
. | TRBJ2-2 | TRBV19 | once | CASSPDSNTGELFF | TGTGCCAGTAGTCCCGACAGCAACACCGGGGAGCTGTTTTTT
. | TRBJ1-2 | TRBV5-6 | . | CASSSDPGQYLNYGYTF | TGTGCCAGCAGCTCTGACCCTGGACAGTATTTAAACTATGGCTACACCTTC
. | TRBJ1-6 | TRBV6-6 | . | CASSNNSPLHF | TGTGCCAGCAGCAATAATTCACCCCTCCACTTT
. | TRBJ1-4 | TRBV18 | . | CASSPDKTLTNEKLFF | TGTGCCAGCTCACCCGATAAGACACTGACTAATGAAAAACTGTTTTTT
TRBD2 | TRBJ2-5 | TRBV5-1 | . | CASSFGPTSGGTETQYF | TGCGCCAGCAGCTTTGGCCCGACTAGCGGGGGGACAGAGACCCAGTACTTC
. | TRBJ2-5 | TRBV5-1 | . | CASSEAGHQETQYF | TGCGCCAGCAGCGAAGCGGGCCACCAAGAGACCCAGTACTTC
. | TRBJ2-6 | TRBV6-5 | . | CASRLDYTGANVLTF | TGTGCCAGCAGATTAGACTATACTGGGGCCAACGTCCTGACTTTC
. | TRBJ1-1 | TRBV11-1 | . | CASSRRVTNTEAFF | TGTGCCAGCAGCCGCAGGGTAACGAACACTGAAGCTTTCTTT
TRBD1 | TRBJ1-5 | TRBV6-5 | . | CASRDRWGNQPQHF | TGTGCCAGCAGGGACAGGTGGGGCAATCAGCCCCAGCATTTT
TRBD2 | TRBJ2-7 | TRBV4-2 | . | CASSRGLADSYEQYF | TGTGCCAGCAGCCGCGGACTAGCGGACTCCTACGAGCAGTACTTC
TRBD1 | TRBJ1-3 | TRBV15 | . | CATSKSTGKLSGNTIYF | TGTGCCACCAGCAAATCGACAGGGAAGCTATCAGGAAACACCATATATTTT
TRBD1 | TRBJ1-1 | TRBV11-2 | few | CASRNRGRGNTEAFF | TGTGCCAGCAGAAATAGGGGGCGCGGGAACACTGAAGCTTTCTTT
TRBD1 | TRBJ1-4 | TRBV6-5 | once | CASSWGQFNEKLFF | TGTGCCAGCAGTTGGGGACAGTTTAATGAAAAACTGTTTTTT
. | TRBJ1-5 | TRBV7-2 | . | CASSLGGTRPNQPQHF | TGTGCCAGCAGCTTAGGTGGGACTAGGCCCAATCAGCCCCAGCATTTT
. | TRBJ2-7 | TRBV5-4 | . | CASSFFYSNEQYF | TGTGCCAGCAGCTTTTTTTACAGTAACGAGCAGTACTTC
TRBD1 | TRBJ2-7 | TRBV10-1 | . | CASRAGQGPYEQYF | TGCGCCAGCAGAGCGGGACAGGGGCCCTACGAGCAGTACTTC
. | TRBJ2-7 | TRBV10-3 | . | CAISDETGRYEQYF | TGTGCCATCAGTGACGAGACAGGCCGCTACGAGCAGTACTTC
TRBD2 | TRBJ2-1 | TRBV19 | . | CASSVAGGFNEQFF | TGTGCCAGTAGTGTAGCGGGGGGTTTCAATGAGCAGTTCTTC
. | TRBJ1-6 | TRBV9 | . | CASSVLTDNSPLHF | TGTGCCAGCAGCGTCCTCACAGATAATTCACCCCTCCACTTT
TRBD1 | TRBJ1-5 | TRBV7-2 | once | CASSWTGANQPQHF | TGTGCCAGCAGCTGGACAGGTGCCAATCAGCCCCAGCATTTT
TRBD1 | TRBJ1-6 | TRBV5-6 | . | CASSSDTGDNSPLHF | TGTGCCAGCAGCTCTGACACAGGGGATAATTCACCCCTCCACTTT
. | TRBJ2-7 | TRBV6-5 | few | CASAEDLSSYEQYF | TGTGCCAGCGCCGAGGACTTGAGTTCCTACGAGCAGTACTTC
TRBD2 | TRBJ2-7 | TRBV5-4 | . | CASSLVVGREAYEQYF | TGTGCCAGCAGCTTGGTTGTCGGGCGGGAGGCCTACGAGCAGTACTTC
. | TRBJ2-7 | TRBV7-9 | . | CASSLVARDDEQYF | TGTGCCAGCAGCTTAGTTGCGCGGGACGACGAGCAGTACTTC
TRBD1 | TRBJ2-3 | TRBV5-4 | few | CASSLQGADTQYF | TGTGCCAGCAGCTTACAGGGGGCAGATACGCAGTATTTT
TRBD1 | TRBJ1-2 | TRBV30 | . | CAGTVLNYGYTF | TGTGCCGGGACAGTTCTTAACTATGGCTACACCTTC
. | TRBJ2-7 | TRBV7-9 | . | CASSPTSYEQYF | TGTGCCAGCAGCCCAACTAGCTACGAGCAGTACTTC
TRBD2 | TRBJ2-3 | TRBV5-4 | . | CASSRTSGGFTDTQYF | TGTGCCAGCAGCCGAACTAGCGGGGGGTTTACAGATACGCAGTATTTT
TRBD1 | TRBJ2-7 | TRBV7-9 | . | CASSLDWTGVYEQYF | TGTGCCAGCAGCTTAGATTGGACAGGGGTTTACGAGCAGTACTTC
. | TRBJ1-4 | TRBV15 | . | CATSRRREGLNEKLFF | TGTGCCACCAGCAGGCGCCGCGAGGGTCTCAATGAAAAACTGTTTTTT
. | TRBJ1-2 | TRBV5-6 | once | CASSLPGNYGYTF | TGTGCCAGCAGCTTGCCAGGGAACTATGGCTACACCTTC
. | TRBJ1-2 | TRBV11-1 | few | CASSPGSGANYGYTF | TGTGCCAGCAGTCCCGGGAGTGGCGCCAACTATGGCTACACCTTC
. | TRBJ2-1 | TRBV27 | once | CASSFLHGGQNYNEQFF | TGTGCCAGCAGTTTCCTCCATGGGGGACAAAACTACAATGAGCAGTTCTTC
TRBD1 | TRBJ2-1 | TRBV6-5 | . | CASSRLTGNYNEQFF | TGTGCCAGCAGCCGCCTGACAGGGAACTACAATGAGCAGTTCTTC
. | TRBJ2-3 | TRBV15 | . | CATKSYPTDTQYF | TGTGCCACCAAATCCTACCCCACAGATACGCAGTATTTT
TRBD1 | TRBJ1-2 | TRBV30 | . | CAWRRGQGDGYTF | TGTGCCTGGAGAAGGGGTCAGGGGGATGGCTACACCTTC
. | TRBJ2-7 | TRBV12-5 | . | CASGLYYPQLTYEQYF | TGTGCTAGTGGTTTGTACTACCCCCAGCTAACCTACGAGCAGTACTTC
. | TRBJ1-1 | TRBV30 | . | CAAGPNTEAFF | TGTGCCGCGGGGCCCAACACTGAAGCTTTCTTT
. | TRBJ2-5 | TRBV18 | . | CASSPYRGGETQYF | TGTGCCAGCTCACCATATAGAGGGGGAGAGACCCAGTACTTC
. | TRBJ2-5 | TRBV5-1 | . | CASSLRGETQYF | TGCGCCAGCAGCCTTCGGGGGGAGACCCAGTACTTC
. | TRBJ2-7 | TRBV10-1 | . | CASSFSGASYEQYF | TGCGCCAGCAGTTTTTCGGGTGCCTCCTACGAGCAGTACTTC
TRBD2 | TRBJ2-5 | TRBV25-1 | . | CASSAGTRGYVETQYF | TGTGCCAGCAGTGCTGGGACTAGAGGGTACGTGGAGACCCAGTACTTC
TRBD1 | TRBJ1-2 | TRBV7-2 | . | CASSLYDRAYTF | TGTGCCAGCAGCCTATACGACAGGGCCTACACCTTC
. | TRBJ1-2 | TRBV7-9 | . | CASRDWGDGYTF | TGTGCCAGCAGAGACTGGGGAGATGGCTACACCTTC
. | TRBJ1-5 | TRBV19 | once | CASSEQGYQPQHF | TGTGCCAGTAGTGAACAGGGTTATCAGCCCCAGCATTTT
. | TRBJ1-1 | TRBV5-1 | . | CASSFWAGTEAFF | TGCGCCAGCAGCTTTTGGGCGGGCACTGAAGCTTTCTTT
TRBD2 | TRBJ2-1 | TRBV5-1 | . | CASMAGEAYNEQFF | TGCGCCAGCATGGCGGGAGAGGCCTACAATGAGCAGTTCTTC
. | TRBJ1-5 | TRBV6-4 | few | CASSAEYSNQPQHF | TGTGCCAGCAGTGCCGAGTATAGCAATCAGCCCCAGCATTTT